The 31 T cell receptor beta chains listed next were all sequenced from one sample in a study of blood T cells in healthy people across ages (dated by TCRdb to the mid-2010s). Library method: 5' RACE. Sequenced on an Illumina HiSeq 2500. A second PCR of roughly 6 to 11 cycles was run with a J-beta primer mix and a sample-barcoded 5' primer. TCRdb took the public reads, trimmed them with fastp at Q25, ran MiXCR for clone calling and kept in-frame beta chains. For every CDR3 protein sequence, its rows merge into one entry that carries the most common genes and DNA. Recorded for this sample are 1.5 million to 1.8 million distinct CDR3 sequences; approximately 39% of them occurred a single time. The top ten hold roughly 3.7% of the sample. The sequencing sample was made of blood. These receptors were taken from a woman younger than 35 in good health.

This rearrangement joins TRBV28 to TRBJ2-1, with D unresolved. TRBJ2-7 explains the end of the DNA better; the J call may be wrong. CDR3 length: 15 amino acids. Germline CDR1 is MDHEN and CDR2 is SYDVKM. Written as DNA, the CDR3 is TGTGCCAGCAGTTCCCAAGGGCAATCTTCTTACGAGCAGTACTTC. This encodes CASSSQGQSSYEQYF.

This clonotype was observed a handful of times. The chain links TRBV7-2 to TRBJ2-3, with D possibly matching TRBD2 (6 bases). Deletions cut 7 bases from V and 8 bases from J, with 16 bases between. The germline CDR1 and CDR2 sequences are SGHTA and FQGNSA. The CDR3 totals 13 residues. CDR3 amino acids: CASNAEAGTTQYF. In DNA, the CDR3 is TGTGCCAGCAACGCCGAGGCGGGGACTACGCAGTATTTT.

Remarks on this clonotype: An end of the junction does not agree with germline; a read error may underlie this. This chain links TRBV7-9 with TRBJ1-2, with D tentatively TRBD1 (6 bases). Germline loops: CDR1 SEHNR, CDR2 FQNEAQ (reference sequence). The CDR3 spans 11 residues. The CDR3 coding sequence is TGTGCCGGCAGCCTTACTACAGGGAACACCTTC. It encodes CAGSLTTGNTF.

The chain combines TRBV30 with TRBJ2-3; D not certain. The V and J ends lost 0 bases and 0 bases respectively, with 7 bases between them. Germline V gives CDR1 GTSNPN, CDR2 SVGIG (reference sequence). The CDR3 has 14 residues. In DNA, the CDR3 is TGTGCCTGGAGTGTAAGAGGTAGCACAGATACGCAGTATTTT. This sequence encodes CAWSVRGSTDTQYF. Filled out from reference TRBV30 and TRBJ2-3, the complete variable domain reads SQTIHQWPATLVQPVGSPLSLECTVEGTSNPNLYWYRQAAGRGLQLLFYSVGIGQISSEVPQNLSASRPQDRQFILSSKKLLLSDSGFYLCAWSVRGSTDTQYFGPGTRLTVL.

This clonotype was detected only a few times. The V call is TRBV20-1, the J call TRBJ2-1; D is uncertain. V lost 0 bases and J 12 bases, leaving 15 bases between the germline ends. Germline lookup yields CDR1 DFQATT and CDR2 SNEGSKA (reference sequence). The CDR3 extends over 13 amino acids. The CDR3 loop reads CSARDRLQRGQFF. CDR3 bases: TGCAGTGCTAGAGATCGGCTACAGCGAGGGCAGTTCTTC.

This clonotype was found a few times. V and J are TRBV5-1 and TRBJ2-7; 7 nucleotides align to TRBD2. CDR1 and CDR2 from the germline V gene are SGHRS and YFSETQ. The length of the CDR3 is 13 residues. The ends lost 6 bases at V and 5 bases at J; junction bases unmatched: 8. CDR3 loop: CASNQRGGHEQYF. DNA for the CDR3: TGCGCCAGCAACCAGCGGGGTGGACACGAGCAGTACTTC.

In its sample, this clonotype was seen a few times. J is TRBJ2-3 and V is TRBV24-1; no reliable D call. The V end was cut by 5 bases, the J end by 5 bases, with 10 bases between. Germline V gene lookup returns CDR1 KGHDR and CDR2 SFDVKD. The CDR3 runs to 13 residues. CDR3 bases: TGTGCCACCAGTGGGTTGGGTGGAGATACGCAGTATTTT. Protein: CATSGLGGDTQYF.

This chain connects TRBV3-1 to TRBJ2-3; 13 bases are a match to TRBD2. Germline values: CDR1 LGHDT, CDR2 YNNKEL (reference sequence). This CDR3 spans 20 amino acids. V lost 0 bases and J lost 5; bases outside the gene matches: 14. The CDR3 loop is CASSQDLGLAGPTLGDTQYF. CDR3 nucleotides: TGTGCCAGCAGCCAAGATTTGGGACTAGCGGGGCCGACTCTTGGAGATACGCAGTATTTT.

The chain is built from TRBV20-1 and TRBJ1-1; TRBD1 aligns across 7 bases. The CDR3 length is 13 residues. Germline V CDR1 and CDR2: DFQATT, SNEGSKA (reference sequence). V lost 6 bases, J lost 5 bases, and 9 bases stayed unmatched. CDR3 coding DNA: TGCAGTGCCAACAGGGGCTTGGGGACTGAAGCTTTCTTT. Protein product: CSANRGLGTEAFF.

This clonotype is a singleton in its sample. The chain's CDR3 is CASSSNKQMNYGYTF. As DNA, the CDR3 is TGTGCCAGCAGCTCCAACAAACAGATGAACTATGGCTACACCTTC. The chain joins TRBV7-9 to TRBJ1-2; no reliable D call. The germline V gene has CDR1 SEHNR and CDR2 FQNEAQ (reference sequence). The CDR3 runs 15 residues. Between the trimmed V and J ends, which lost 4 bases and 2 bases, there was a span of 14 bases.

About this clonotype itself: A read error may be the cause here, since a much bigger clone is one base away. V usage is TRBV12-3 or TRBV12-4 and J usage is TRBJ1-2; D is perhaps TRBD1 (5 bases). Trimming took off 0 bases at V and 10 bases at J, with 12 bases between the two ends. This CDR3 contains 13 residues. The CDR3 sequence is CASSLAGEVDYTF. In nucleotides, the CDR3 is TGTGCCAGCAGTTTAGCGGGGGAGGTTGACTACACCTTC.

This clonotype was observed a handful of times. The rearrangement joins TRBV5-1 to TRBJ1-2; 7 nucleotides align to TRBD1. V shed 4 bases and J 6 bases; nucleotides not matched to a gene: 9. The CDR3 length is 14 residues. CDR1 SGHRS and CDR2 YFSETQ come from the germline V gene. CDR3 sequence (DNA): TGCGCCAGCAGCAACGACAGGGTCGTGAATGGCTACACCTTC. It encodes CASSNDRVVNGYTF.

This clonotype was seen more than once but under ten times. CDR3 in amino acids: CAWTGRVYEQYF. The CDR3 nucleotides read TGTGCCTGGACGGGGCGAGTATACGAGCAGTACTTC. The chain has TRBV30 and TRBJ2-7; D is perhaps TRBD1 or TRBD2 (5 bases each). V was shortened by 4 bases and J by 4 bases, with 11 bases between the two germline ends. Germline V gene sequence: CDR1 GTSNPN, CDR2 SVGIG (reference sequence). The CDR3 has 12 amino acids.

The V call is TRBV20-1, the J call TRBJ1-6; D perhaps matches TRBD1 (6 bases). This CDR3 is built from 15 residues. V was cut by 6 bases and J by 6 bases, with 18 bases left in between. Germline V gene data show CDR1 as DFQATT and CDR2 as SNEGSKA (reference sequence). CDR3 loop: CSAQGGSRGNSPLHF. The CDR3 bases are TGCAGTGCCCAAGGCGGGAGCAGGGGTAATTCACCCCTCCACTTT.

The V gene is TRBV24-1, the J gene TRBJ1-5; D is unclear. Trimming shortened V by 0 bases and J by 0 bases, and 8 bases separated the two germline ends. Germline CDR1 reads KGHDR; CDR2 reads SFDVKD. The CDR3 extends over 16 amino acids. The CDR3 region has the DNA TGTGCCACCAGTGATTTGTCAGAGGATAGCAATCAGCCCCAGCATTTT. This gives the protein CATSDLSEDSNQPQHF.

Written as DNA, the CDR3 is TGTGCCAGCAGTCGAGACCCATACGGGACTGAAGCTTTCTTT. It is translated as CASSRDPYGTEAFF. The chain carries TRBV7-3 and TRBJ1-1, with D hard to call. The V gene's germline CDR1 is SGHTA and CDR2 FQGTGA. V was cut by 6 bases and J by 5 bases, with 16 bases left in between. The CDR3 is 14 residues long.

This chain's CDR3 is CASSSTDGLANTEAFF. The CDR3 DNA sequence: TGTGCCAGCAGCTCAACCGATGGACTTGCGAACACTGAAGCTTTCTTT. The chain couples TRBV7-9 to TRBJ1-1; D gene uncertain. The V gene's germline CDR1 is SEHNR and CDR2 FQNEAQ (reference sequence). The length of the CDR3 is 16 residues. V shed 4 bases and J shed 1 base, with 16 bases lying between them.

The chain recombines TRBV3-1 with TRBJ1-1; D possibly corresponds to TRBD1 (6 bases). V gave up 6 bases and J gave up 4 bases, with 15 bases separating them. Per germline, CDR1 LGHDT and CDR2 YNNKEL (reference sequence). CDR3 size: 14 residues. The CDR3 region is CASRSLTGSTEAFF. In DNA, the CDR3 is TGTGCCAGCAGGTCATTAACAGGGTCCACTGAAGCTTTCTTT. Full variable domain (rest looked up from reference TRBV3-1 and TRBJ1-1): DTAVSQTPKYLVTQMGNDKSIKCEQNLGHDTMYWYKQDSKKFLKIMFSYNNKELIINETVPNRFSPKSPDKAHLNLHINSLELGDSAVYFCASRSLTGSTEAFFGQGTRLTVV.

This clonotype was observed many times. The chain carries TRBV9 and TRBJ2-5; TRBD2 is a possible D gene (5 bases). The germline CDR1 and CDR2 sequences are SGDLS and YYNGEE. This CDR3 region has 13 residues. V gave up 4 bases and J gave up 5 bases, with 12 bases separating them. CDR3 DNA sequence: TGTGCCAGCAGCATAGGAAGGGAGGAGACCCAGTACTTC. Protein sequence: CASSIGREETQYF.

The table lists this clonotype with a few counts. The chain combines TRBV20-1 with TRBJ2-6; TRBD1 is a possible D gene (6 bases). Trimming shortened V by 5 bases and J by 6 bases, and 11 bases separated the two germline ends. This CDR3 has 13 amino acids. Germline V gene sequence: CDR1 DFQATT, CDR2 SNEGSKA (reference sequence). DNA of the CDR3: TGCAGTGCTGGGGGCGGAGAGGCCAACGTCCTGACTTTC. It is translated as CSAGGGEANVLTF.

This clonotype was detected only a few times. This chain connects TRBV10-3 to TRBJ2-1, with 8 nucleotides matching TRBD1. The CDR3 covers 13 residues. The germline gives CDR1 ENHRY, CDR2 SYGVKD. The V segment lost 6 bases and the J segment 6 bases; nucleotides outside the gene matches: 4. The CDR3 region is CAISLTGGNEQFF. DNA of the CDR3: TGTGCCATCAGCCTTACAGGGGGCAATGAGCAGTTCTTC.

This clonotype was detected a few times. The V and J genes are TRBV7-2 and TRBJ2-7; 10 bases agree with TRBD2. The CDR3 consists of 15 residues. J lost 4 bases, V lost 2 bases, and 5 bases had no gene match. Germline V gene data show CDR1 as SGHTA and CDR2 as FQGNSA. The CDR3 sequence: CASSLPLAGIYEQYF. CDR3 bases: TGTGCCAGCAGCTTACCACTAGCGGGGATTTACGAGCAGTACTTC.

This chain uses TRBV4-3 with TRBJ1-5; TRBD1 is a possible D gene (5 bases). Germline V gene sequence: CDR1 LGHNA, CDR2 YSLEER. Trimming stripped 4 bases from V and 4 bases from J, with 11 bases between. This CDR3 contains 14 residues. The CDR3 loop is CASSPTVRNQPQHF. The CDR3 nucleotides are TGCGCCAGCAGCCCGACAGTGAGGAATCAGCCCCAGCATTTT.

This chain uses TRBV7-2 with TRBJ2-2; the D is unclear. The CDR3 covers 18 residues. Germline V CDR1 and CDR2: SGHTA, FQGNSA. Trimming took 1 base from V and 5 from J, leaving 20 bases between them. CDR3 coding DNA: TGTGCCAGCAGCTTAGATCGGGTTGGGCAGGTCCTGACCGGGGAGCTGTTTTTT. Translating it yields CASSLDRVGQVLTGELFF.

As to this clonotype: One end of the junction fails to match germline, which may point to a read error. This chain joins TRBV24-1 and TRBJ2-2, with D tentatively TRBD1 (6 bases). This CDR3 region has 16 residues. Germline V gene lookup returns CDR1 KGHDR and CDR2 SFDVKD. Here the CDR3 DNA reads TGTGCCACTAGTGACTCCTTGACAGGAAACGCCGGGGAGCTGTTTTTT. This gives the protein CATSDSLTGNAGELFF.

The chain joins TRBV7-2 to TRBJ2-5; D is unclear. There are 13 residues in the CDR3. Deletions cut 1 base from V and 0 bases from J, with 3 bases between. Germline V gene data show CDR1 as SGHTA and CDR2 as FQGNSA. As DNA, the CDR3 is TGTGCCAGCAGCTTAGTAGACCAAGAGACCCAGTACTTC. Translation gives CASSLVDQETQYF.

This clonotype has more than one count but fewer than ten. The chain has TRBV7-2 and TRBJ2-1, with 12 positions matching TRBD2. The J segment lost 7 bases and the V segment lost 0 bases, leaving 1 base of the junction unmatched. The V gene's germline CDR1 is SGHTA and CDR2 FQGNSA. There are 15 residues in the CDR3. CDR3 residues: CASSLAGTSGNEQFF. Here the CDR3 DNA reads TGTGCCAGCAGCTTAGCGGGGACTAGCGGGAATGAGCAGTTCTTC.

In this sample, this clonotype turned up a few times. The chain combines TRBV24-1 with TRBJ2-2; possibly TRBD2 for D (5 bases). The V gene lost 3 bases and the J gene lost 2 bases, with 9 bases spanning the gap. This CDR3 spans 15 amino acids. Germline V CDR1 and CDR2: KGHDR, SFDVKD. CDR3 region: CATSDPSGNTGELFF. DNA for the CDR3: TGTGCCACCAGTGATCCCAGCGGAAACACCGGGGAGCTGTTTTTT.

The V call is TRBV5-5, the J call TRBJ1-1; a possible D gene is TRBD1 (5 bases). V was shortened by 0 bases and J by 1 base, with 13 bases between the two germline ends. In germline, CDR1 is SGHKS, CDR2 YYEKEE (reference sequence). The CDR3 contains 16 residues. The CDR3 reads CASSLVQGLGNTEAFF. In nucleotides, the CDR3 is TGTGCCAGCAGCTTGGTTCAGGGCCTGGGGAACACTGAAGCTTTCTTT.

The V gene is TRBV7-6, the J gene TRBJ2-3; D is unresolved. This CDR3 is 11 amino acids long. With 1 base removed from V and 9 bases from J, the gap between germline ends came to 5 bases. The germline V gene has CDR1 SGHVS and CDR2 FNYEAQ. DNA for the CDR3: TGTGCCAGCAGCTTAGGGTCGACGCAGTATTTT. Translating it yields CASSLGSTQYF.

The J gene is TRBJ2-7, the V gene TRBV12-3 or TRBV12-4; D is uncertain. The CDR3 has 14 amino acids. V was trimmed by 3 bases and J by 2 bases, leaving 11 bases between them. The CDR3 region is CASSFLSPAYEQYF. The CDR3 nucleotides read TGTGCCAGCAGTTTTCTGAGTCCAGCCTACGAGCAGTACTTC.